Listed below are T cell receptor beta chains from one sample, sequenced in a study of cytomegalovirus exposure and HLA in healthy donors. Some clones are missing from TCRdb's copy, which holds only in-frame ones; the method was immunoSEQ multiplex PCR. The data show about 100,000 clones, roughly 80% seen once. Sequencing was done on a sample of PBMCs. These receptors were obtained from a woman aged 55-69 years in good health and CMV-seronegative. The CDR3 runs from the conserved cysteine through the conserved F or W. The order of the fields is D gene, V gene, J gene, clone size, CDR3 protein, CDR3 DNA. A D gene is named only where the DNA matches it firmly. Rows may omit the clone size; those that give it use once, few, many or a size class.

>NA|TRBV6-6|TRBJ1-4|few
CASSPGHATNEKLFF
TGTGCCAGCAGTCCGGGACACGCAACTAATGAAAAACTGTTTTTT
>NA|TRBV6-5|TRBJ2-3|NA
CASRESGTDTQYF
TGTGCCAGCAGGGAGAGCGGCACAGATACGCAGTATTTT
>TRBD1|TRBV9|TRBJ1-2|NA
CASSVAGSTGGDGYTF
TGTGCCAGCAGCGTAGCTGGGAGTACAGGGGGCGATGGCTACACCTTC
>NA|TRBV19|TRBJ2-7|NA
CASIPLTGGPHEQYF
TGTGCCAGTATACCTTTGACAGGCGGCCCCCACGAGCAGTACTTC
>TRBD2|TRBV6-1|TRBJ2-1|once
CASSLAGEQFF
TGTGCCAGCAGTCTAGCGGGGGAGCAGTTCTTC
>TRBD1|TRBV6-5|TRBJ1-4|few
CASSPGDRGTEKLFF
TGTGCCAGCAGTCCCGGCGACAGGGGGACTGAAAAACTGTTTTTT
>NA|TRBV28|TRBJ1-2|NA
CASSLPGLYGYTF
TGTGCCAGCAGTTTGCCTGGGCTCTATGGCTACACCTTC
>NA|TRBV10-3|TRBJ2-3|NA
CAISEIPGSTDTQYF
TGTGCCATCAGTGAAATCCCCGGGAGCACAGATACGCAGTATTTT
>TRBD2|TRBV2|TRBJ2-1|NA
CASVIRLAGVNEQFF
TGTGCCAGCGTTATCAGACTAGCGGGGGTCAATGAGCAGTTCTTC
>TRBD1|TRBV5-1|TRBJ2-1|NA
CASSRAQGERWDEQFF
TGCGCCAGCAGTCGAGCCCAGGGGGAGCGTTGGGATGAGCAGTTCTTC
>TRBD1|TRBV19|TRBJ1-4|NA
CASSTTGAHEKLFF
TGTGCCAGTAGTACGACAGGGGCACATGAAAAACTGTTTTTT
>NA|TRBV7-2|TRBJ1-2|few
CASSVAGTPQNYGYTF
TGTGCCAGCAGCGTAGCCGGGACTCCCCAAAACTATGGCTACACCTTC
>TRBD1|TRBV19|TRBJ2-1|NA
CASRGQGSYNEQFF
TGTGCCAGTAGGGGACAGGGATCCTACAATGAGCAGTTCTTC
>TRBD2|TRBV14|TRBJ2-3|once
CASSQDGLAGRLTDTQYF
TGTGCCAGCAGCCAAGATGGGCTAGCGGGGCGACTCACAGATACGCAGTATTTT
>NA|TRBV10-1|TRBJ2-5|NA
CASSEGQSSETQYF
TGCGCCAGCAGTGAAGGACAGTCATCAGAGACCCAGTACTTC
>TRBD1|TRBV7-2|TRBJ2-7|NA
CASSSGGTGISEQYF
TGTGCCAGCAGCTCAGGGGGGACAGGGATCTCGGAGCAGTACTTC
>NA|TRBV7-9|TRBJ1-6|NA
CASSLVETGGSLHF
TGTGCCAGCAGCTTAGTAGAGACAGGCGGTTCCCTCCACTTT
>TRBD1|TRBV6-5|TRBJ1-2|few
CASRRDRAYGYTF
TGTGCCAGCAGACGGGACAGGGCCTATGGCTACACCTTC
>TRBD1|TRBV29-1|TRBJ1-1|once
CSVADRSGDTEAFF
TGCAGCGTTGCGGACAGGAGTGGGGACACTGAAGCTTTCTTT
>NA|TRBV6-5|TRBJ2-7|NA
CASSRTGSSYEQYF
TGTGCCAGCAGTCGTACAGGATCCTCCTACGAGCAGTACTTC
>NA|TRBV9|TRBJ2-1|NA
CASSVDVGYYNEQFF
TGTGCCAGCAGCGTAGACGTGGGCTACTACAATGAGCAGTTCTTC
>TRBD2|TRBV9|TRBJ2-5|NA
CASSARSGRGETQYF
TGTGCCAGCAGCGCCCGGAGCGGGAGAGGAGAGACCCAGTACTTC
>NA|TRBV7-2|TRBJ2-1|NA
CASSLAPLSSSYNEQFF
TGTGCCAGCAGCTTAGCGCCCCTATCGAGCTCCTACAATGAGCAGTTCTTC
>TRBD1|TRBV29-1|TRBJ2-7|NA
CSVGTGPYEQYF
TGCAGCGTAGGGACAGGTCCCTACGAGCAGTACTTC
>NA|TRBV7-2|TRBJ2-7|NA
CASSQLGSFEQYF
TGTGCCAGCAGTCAATTAGGGAGCTTCGAGCAGTACTTC
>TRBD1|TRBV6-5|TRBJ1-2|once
CASSSGGAVLGYTF
TGTGCCAGCAGTTCAGGGGGCGCGGTTCTAGGCTACACCTTC
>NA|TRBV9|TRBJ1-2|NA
CASSVGGQHYGYTF
TGTGCCAGCAGCGTAGGAGGGCAACACTATGGCTACACCTTC
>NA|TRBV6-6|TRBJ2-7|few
CASSYAQGPYEQYF
TGTGCCAGCAGTTACGCACAGGGACCCTACGAGCAGTACTTC
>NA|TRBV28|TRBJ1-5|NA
CASRGGFSNQPQHF
TGTGCCAGCAGAGGGGGATTTAGCAATCAGCCCCAGCATTTT